Described below is a single T cell receptor (beta chain) sequence and its context. These data originate in a study of blood T cell repertoires in COVID-19. Study context: The samples span acute and convalescent COVID-19 from the United States, Italy and Spain. PBMCs, B-cell-depleted T cells, or T cells provided the cDNA or gDNA that made up the material.

In the original analysis: Using reference gene primer amplification, nucleated cell counts were estimated. Profiling relied on immunoSEQ multiplex PCR, and the TCRdb table lists in-frame clones only, not all of them. V and J calls and clone size are copied from that table; D and trimming were computed from the DNA. Of 250,000 to 350,000 clones in the sample, about four fifths were seen once. Trimming took 5 bases from V and 4 from J; bases not matched to a gene: 5. This CDR3 has 14 amino acids. Germline V gene sequence: CDR1 LNHDA, CDR2 SQIVND (reference sequence). Seattle participants joined during active infection and were tracked over time.

The receptor was isolated from a person aged 65-85 years with COVID-19, enrolled during active disease. The sample taken for sequencing was peripheral blood. The J gene is TRBJ1-2, the V gene TRBV19; 9 bases are a match to TRBD1. CDR3 coding DNA: TGTGCCAGTAGTGCGGGACAGGGCGGCTATGGCTACACCTTC. Encoded protein: CASSAGQGGYGYTF.